The 31 T cell receptor beta chains presented below share a single source sample, sequenced in a study of cytomegalovirus exposure and HLA in healthy donors. The protocol was immunoSEQ multiplex PCR, while the TCRdb copy is restricted to in-frame clones and leaves out a portion. The table lists 150,000 to 200,000 clones, around nine tenths of them singletons. Sequenced: PBMCs. The receptors originated from a woman in her thirties in good health and CMV-seronegative.

The chain recombines TRBV19 with TRBJ1-5; D gene uncertain. This CDR3 has 16 amino acids. CDR1 LNHDA and CDR2 SQIVND come from the germline V gene (reference sequence). V was shortened by 3 bases and J by 3 bases, with 15 bases between the two germline ends. The CDR3 sequence: CASSIPFDKSNQPQHF. Here the CDR3 DNA reads TGTGCCAGTAGTATCCCCTTTGACAAGTCCAATCAGCCCCAGCATTTT. The variable domain in full, completed from reference TRBV19 and TRBJ1-5, reads DGGITQSPKYLFRKEGQNVTLSCEQNLNHDAMYWYRQDPGQGLRLIYYSQIVNDFQKGDIAEGYSVSREKKESFPLTVTSAQKNPTAFYLCASSIPFDKSNQPQHFGDGTRLSIL.

The DNA for the CDR3 is TGTGCCACCAGCAGAGGGCAAAGGGAGGATGAAAAACTGTTTTTT. Its protein is CATSRGQREDEKLFF. The chain joins TRBV15 to TRBJ1-4, with D hard to call. Germline V gene sequence: CDR1 LNHNV, CDR2 YYDKDF (reference sequence). This CDR3 is 15 amino acids long. Trimming cost V 1 base and J 6 bases, with 12 bases left between them.

The chain is built from TRBV13 and TRBJ1-3; tentative D call: TRBD1 (6 bases). CDR3 length: 13 amino acids. With 5 bases removed from V and 8 bases from J, the gap between germline ends came to 13 bases. Germline V gives CDR1 PRHDT, CDR2 FYEKMQ (reference sequence). Written as DNA, the CDR3 is TGTGCCAGCAGCACATCACAGGGTGACACCATATATTTT. Its protein is CASSTSQGDTIYF. Filled out from reference TRBV13 and TRBJ1-3, the complete variable domain reads AAGVIQSPRHLIKEKRETATLKCYPIPRHDTVYWYQQGPGQDPQFLISFYEKMQSDKGSIPDRFSAQQFSDYHSELNMSSLELGDSALYFCASSTSQGDTIYFGEGSWLTVV.

This sequence joins TRBV19 and TRBJ1-1; perhaps TRBD1 as D (5 bases). The V end was cut by 5 bases, the J end by 7 bases, with 14 bases between. The CDR3 consists of 13 residues. Germline CDR1 is LNHDA and CDR2 is SQIVND (reference sequence). CDR3 DNA sequence: TGTGCCAGTAGTGCGGGACTCACCCTTGAAGCTTTCTTT. It translates to CASSAGLTLEAFF. Full variable domain (rest looked up from reference TRBV19 and TRBJ1-1): DGGITQSPKYLFRKEGQNVTLSCEQNLNHDAMYWYRQDPGQGLRLIYYSQIVNDFQKGDIAEGYSVSREKKESFPLTVTSAQKNPTAFYLCASSAGLTLEAFFGQGTRLTVV.

This chain uses TRBV7-6 with TRBJ1-4; 9 bases map to TRBD1. This CDR3 comprises 14 residues. Germline V gene lookup returns CDR1 SGHVS and CDR2 FNYEAQ. V was pared by 5 bases and J by 5 bases, with 3 bases of the junction left unmatched. This chain's CDR3 is CASSQTGGNEKLFF. CDR3 nucleotide sequence: TGTGCCAGCAGCCAGACAGGGGGAAATGAAAAACTGTTTTTT.

The rearrangement links TRBV6-5 to TRBJ1-2; D gene unclear. The CDR3 consists of 13 residues. The V gene's germline CDR1 is MNHEY and CDR2 SVGAGI. Trimming removed 6 bases at V and 4 bases at J, with 12 bases between. The DNA of the CDR3 is TGTGCCAGCAGGAGGATCGCTCTCTATGGCTACACCTTC. It specifies CASRRIALYGYTF.

The V and J genes are TRBV5-5 and TRBJ2-7; 9 bases are shared with TRBD1. The CDR3 runs 16 residues. The V gene's germline CDR1 is SGHKS and CDR2 YYEKEE (reference sequence). Trimming cost V 4 bases and J 3 bases; bases outside gene matches: 11. The chain's CDR3 is CASSLTLGQGSYEQYF. As DNA, the CDR3 is TGTGCCAGCAGCCTAACCCTGGGACAGGGTAGCTACGAGCAGTACTTC.

The chain combines TRBV5-1 with TRBJ2-1, with 9 bases that match TRBD2. The CDR3 spans 15 residues. Germline V lookup: CDR1 SGHRS, CDR2 YFSETQ. V trimming: 4 bases; J trimming: 5 bases; junction bases outside the gene matches: 7. The CDR3 region has the DNA TGCGCCAGCAGCAGCTTAGCGGGGGACGACAATGAGCAGTTCTTC. This sequence encodes CASSSLAGDDNEQFF.

CDR3: CASRNRYGEQFF. The DNA of the CDR3 is TGTGCCAGCCGTAACAGGTACGGTGAGCAGTTCTTC. The V gene is TRBV27, the J gene TRBJ2-1; a possible D gene is TRBD1 (5 bases). The V and J ends lost 8 bases and 9 bases respectively, with 14 bases between them. This CDR3 is built from 12 residues. CDR1 is MNHEY, CDR2 SMNVEV, per germline (reference sequence).

The chain carries TRBV5-6 and TRBJ2-1, with D perhaps TRBD2 (5 bases). Per germline, CDR1 SGHDT and CDR2 YYEEEE. The CDR3 has 15 amino acids. Trimming removed 2 bases from V and 0 bases from J, with 9 bases in between. The CDR3 is CASSFGVSSYNEQFF. CDR3 nucleotide sequence: TGTGCCAGCAGCTTCGGGGTCAGCTCCTACAATGAGCAGTTCTTC. Together with reference TRBV5-6 and TRBJ2-1, the CDR3 gives the full variable domain: DAGVTQSPTHLIKTRGQQVTLRCSPKSGHDTVSWYQQALGQGPQFIFQYYEEEERQRGNFPDRFSGHQFPNYSSELNVNALLLGDSALYLCASSFGVSSYNEQFFGPGTRLTVL.

Only a few counts were recorded for this clone. The chain links TRBV6-5 to TRBJ1-2, with D perhaps matching TRBD1 (5 bases). CDR3 size: 13 residues. V dropped 10 bases and J dropped 4 bases, with 16 bases sitting between them. Germline values: CDR1 MNHEY, CDR2 SVGAGI. The CDR3: CATTIGGGYGYTF. The CDR3 DNA is TGTGCCACTACAATTGGGGGGGGCTATGGCTACACCTTC.

The gene calls are TRBV12-5 and TRBJ1-1; possibly TRBD1 for D (5 bases). The V end lost 4 bases, the J end lost 5 bases, and 11 bases lay between the germline ends. Germline-derived CDR1 and CDR2 are LGHNT and FRNRAP. This CDR3 comprises 13 residues. In nucleotides, the CDR3 is TGTGCTAGTGGTTCCAGGGAAGGGACTGAAGCTTTCTTT. Protein sequence: CASGSREGTEAFF.

The rearrangement joins TRBV6-5 to TRBJ2-7, with 7 bases aligning to TRBD1. The CDR3 extends over 15 amino acids. Germline V lookup: CDR1 MNHEY, CDR2 SVGAGI. Losses at the gene ends were 4 bases for V and 1 base for J; bases not matched to a gene: 7. CDR3: CASSLGTDASYEQYF. The CDR3, as DNA: TGTGCCAGCAGTTTAGGGACAGACGCTTCCTACGAGCAGTACTTC.

The chain links TRBV7-9 to TRBJ1-4; a weak D match, TRBD1 (6 bases). The CDR3 contains 14 residues. CDR1 is SEHNR and CDR2 is FQNEAQ in the germline V gene (reference sequence). V shed 5 bases and J shed 4 bases, with 11 bases lying between them. The CDR3 here is CASSRGQDNEKLFF. CDR3 coding DNA: TGTGCCAGCAGCCGGGGACAAGATAATGAAAAACTGTTTTTT.

The chain has TRBV27 and TRBJ2-1, with a possible D match to TRBD2 (5 bases). This CDR3 is built from 11 residues. The germline gives CDR1 MNHEY, CDR2 SMNVEV (reference sequence). Trimming took 6 bases from V and 7 from J, leaving 7 bases between them. The CDR3 nucleotides are TGTGCCAGCAGCCGGGGAAATGAGCAGTTCTTC. Translated, it gives CASSRGNEQFF.

This clone was counted only a few times. V usage is TRBV29-1 and J usage is TRBJ1-1; D call uncertain. The CDR3 length is 11 residues. Germline lookup yields CDR1 SQVTM and CDR2 ANQGSEA. The V gene lost 4 bases and the J gene lost 1 base, with 4 bases spanning the gap. Here the CDR3 reads CSVVRNTEAFF. CDR3 sequence (DNA): TGCAGCGTTGTCAGGAACACTGAAGCTTTCTTT.

V and J are TRBV5-1 and TRBJ1-2; 11 bases match TRBD1. There are 16 residues in the CDR3. CDR1 is SGHRS, CDR2 YFSETQ, per germline. Germline trimming cut 4 bases from V and 0 bases from J; bases unmatched to any gene: 5. CDR3 in amino acids: CASSPGTGGTNYGYTF. The CDR3 bases are TGCGCCAGCAGCCCGGGGACAGGGGGTACTAACTATGGCTACACCTTC.

The J gene is TRBJ2-7, the V gene TRBV5-5; 7 positions agree with TRBD1. V was pared by 3 bases and J by 3 bases, with 3 bases of the junction left unmatched. Germline-derived CDR1 and CDR2 are SGHKS and YYEKEE (reference sequence). The CDR3 consists of 13 residues. CDR3 DNA: TGTGCCAGCAGCTCGACAGGGAACTACGAGCAGTACTTC. As protein: CASSSTGNYEQYF.

The genes are TRBV27 and TRBJ2-3, with D uncertain. The CDR3 is 12 residues long. Germline V gene data show CDR1 as MNHEY and CDR2 as SMNVEV (reference sequence). V was clipped by 5 bases and J by 2 bases, with 5 bases between them. The CDR3 DNA reads as TGTGCCAGCAGTCCCCACACAGATACGCAGTATTTT. This encodes CASSPHTDTQYF.

The chain is built from TRBV14 and TRBJ2-3; D gene ambiguous. CDR3 length: 16 residues. Per the germline V gene, CDR1 is SGHDN and CDR2 is FVKESK. With 2 bases removed from V and 0 bases from J, the gap between germline ends came to 12 bases. The CDR3 loop reads CASSQHPGVSTDTQYF. In nucleotides, the CDR3 is TGTGCCAGCAGCCAACATCCAGGTGTCAGCACAGATACGCAGTATTTT.

Comment on this clone: Different DNA sequences within this sample yield the same CDR3. The gene calls are TRBV9 and TRBJ2-7; 7 bases map to TRBD2. Germline loops: CDR1 SGDLS, CDR2 YYNGEE. The length of the CDR3 is 12 residues. V was clipped by 0 bases and J by 6 bases; unmatched bases: 0. CDR3 sequence: CASSVGGGEQYF. CDR3 nucleotide sequence: TGTGCCAGCAGCGTAGGGGGGGGCGAGCAGTACTTC. Filled out from reference TRBV9 and TRBJ2-7, the complete variable domain reads DSGVTQTPKHLITATGQRVTLRCSPRSGDLSVYWYQQSLDQGLQFLIQYYNGEERAKGNILERFSAQQFPDLHSELNLSSLELGDSALYFCASSVGGGEQYFGPGTRLTVT.

This clone was seen just once. This chain joins TRBV6-1 and TRBJ1-1, with unresolved D. V was shortened by 6 bases and J by 4 bases, with 6 bases between the two germline ends. The CDR3 is 11 residues long. Germline V gene lookup returns CDR1 MNHNS and CDR2 SASEGT. The CDR3 region is CASRHPTEAFF. In DNA form, the CDR3 reads TGTGCCAGCAGACACCCCACTGAAGCTTTCTTT.

The sample holds a few counts of this clone. The chain joins TRBV18 to TRBJ1-6; D remains unclear. The V and J ends lost 1 base and 10 bases respectively, with 20 bases between them. Germline V gives CDR1 KGHSH, CDR2 LQKENI. This CDR3 has 17 amino acids. The DNA for the CDR3 is TGTGCCAGCTCACCACTCCCCGGGGTTACCGGTGAGTCACCCCTCCACTTT. This codes for CASSPLPGVTGESPLHF.

This clone was picked up one time. V gene TRBV30 combines with J gene TRBJ2-7, with 8 bases that match TRBD1. The J segment lost 2 bases and the V segment lost 4 bases, leaving 10 bases of the junction unmatched. Per germline, CDR1 GTSNPN and CDR2 SVGIG (reference sequence). The CDR3 has 15 residues. CDR3 bases: TGTGCCTGGAAAACCGGGACAGGAAGGACCTACGAGCAGTACTTC. Amino acid sequence: CAWKTGTGRTYEQYF.

J is TRBJ1-6 and V is TRBV27; D may be TRBD1 (6 bases). The germline V gene has CDR1 MNHEY and CDR2 SMNVEV (reference sequence). The germline V and J ends were trimmed by 3 bases and 7 bases, with 13 bases remaining between them. The CDR3 is made up of 15 amino acids. The chain's CDR3 is CASSFQGRVNSPLHF. The CDR3 DNA is TGTGCCAGCAGTTTCCAGGGGAGGGTGAATTCACCCCTCCACTTT.

In DNA, the CDR3 is TGTGCCAGCAGCTTAAGCGGGGGCACAGATACGCAGTATTTT. Its translation is CASSLSGGTDTQYF. V is TRBV7-6 and J is TRBJ2-3, with TRBD2 matching over 7 bases. V shed 2 bases and J 1 base; nucleotides not matched to a gene: 0. From germline, CDR1 is SGHVS and CDR2 FNYEAQ. The CDR3 totals 14 residues. Complete variable domain (other parts from reference TRBV7-6 and TRBJ2-3): GAGVSQSPRYKVTKRGQDVALRCDPISGHVSLYWYRQALGQGPEFLTYFNYEAQQDKSGLPNDRFSAERPEGSISTLTIQRTEQRDSAMYRCASSLSGGTDTQYFGPGTRLTVL.

The chain employs TRBV9 and TRBJ2-7, with 12 nucleotides matching TRBD2. Germline loops: CDR1 SGDLS, CDR2 YYNGEE. V was clipped by 4 bases and J by 7 bases; unmatched bases: 9. The CDR3 runs to 15 residues. The CDR3 here is CASSYGTSGPGEQYF. The CDR3 DNA reads as TGTGCCAGCAGCTATGGGACTAGCGGGCCTGGGGAGCAGTACTTC.

V usage is TRBV10-3 and J usage is TRBJ1-2; the match to TRBD1 covers 8 bases. CDR1 is ENHRY and CDR2 is SYGVKD in the germline V gene. The CDR3 is 14 amino acids. The trim removed 3 bases at V and 8 bases at J, leaving 8 bases unmatched. Here the CDR3 DNA reads TGTGCCATCAGTGAACAAGGACAGGGCTTGGGCTACACCTTC. Encoded protein: CAISEQGQGLGYTF.

V gene TRBV7-9 combines with J gene TRBJ1-2; 9 nucleotides align to TRBD1. With 2 bases clipped from V and 8 bases from J, the junction kept 6 bases outside the gene matches. The CDR3 is made up of 14 amino acids. Germline V gives CDR1 SEHNR, CDR2 FQNEAQ (reference sequence). CDR3 coding DNA: TGTGCCAGCAGCTTATGGGACAGGGCGGGCGGCTACACCTTC. This translates into CASSLWDRAGGYTF.

J is TRBJ2-7 and V is TRBV5-6; D is perhaps TRBD1 (5 bases). The CDR3 is 11 amino acids. Germline lookup yields CDR1 SGHDT and CDR2 YYEEEE. Trimming left V 4 bases short and J 5 bases short, with 7 bases between. DNA for the CDR3: TGTGCCAGCAGCCTGACAGACGAGCAGTACTTC. Translation: CASSLTDEQYF. The full variable domain, completed using reference TRBV5-6 and TRBJ2-7, is DAGVTQSPTHLIKTRGQQVTLRCSPKSGHDTVSWYQQALGQGPQFIFQYYEEEERQRGNFPDRFSGHQFPNYSSELNVNALLLGDSALYLCASSLTDEQYFGPGTRLTVT.

The chain is built from TRBV15 and TRBJ1-5, with TRBD1 as a possible D gene (6 bases). Trimming took off 5 bases at V and 6 bases at J, with 17 bases between the two ends. CDR1 LNHNV and CDR2 YYDKDF come from the germline V gene (reference sequence). This CDR3 is 15 amino acids long. The CDR3 here is CATSRGGDGSQPQHF. The CDR3 DNA reads as TGTGCCACCAGCCGAGGGGGGGACGGAAGTCAGCCCCAGCATTTT.